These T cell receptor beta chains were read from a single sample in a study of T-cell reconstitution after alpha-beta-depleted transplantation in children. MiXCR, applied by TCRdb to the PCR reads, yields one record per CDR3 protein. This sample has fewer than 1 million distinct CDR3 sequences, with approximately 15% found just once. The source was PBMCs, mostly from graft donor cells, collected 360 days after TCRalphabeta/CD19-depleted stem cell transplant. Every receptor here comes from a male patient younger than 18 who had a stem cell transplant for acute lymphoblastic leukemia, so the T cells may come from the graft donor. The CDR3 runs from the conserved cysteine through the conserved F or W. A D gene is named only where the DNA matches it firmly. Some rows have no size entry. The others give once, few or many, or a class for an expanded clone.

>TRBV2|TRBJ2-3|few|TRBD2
CASMIGAGDLRDTQYF
TGTGCCAGCATGATAGGAGCGGGGGACCTCAGGGATACGCAGTATTTT
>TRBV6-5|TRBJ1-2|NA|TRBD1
CASSWQHGQGYYGYTF
TGTGCCAGCAGTTGGCAACACGGACAGGGCTACTATGGCTACACCTTC
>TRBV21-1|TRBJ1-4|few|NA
CASSARDGNEKLFF
TGTGCCAGCAGCGCCAGGGACGGTAATGAAAAACTGTTTTTT
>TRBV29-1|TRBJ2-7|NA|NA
CSVEDPGGRLPYEQYF
TGCAGCGTTGAAGACCCCGGGGGACGCCTACCCTACGAGCAGTACTTC
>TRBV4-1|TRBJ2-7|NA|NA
CASSQMVGYLSNYEQYF
TGCGCCAGCAGCCAGATGGTGGGATACCTTTCAAACTACGAGCAGTACTTC
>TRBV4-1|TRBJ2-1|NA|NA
CASRLNGGYSYNEQFF
TGCGCCAGCAGGCTTAATGGGGGTTATTCCTACAATGAGCAGTTCTTC
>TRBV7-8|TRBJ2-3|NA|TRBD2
CASSPWTSGKDTQYF
TGTGCCAGCAGCCCCTGGACTAGCGGGAAAGATACGCAGTATTTT
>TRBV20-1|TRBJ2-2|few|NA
CSASRVGDYAGELFF
TGCAGTGCTAGTAGGGTGGGAGACTACGCCGGGGAGCTGTTTTTT
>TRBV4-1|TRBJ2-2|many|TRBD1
CASSQGTGETGELFF
TGCGCCAGCAGCCAAGGGACAGGAGAGACCGGGGAGCTGTTTTTT
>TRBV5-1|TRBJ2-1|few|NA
CASSLVSERWGEQFF
TGCGCCAGCAGCTTGGTAAGCGAGCGGTGGGGTGAGCAGTTCTTC
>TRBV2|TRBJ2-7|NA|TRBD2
CASSLAGDTYEQYF
TGTGCCAGCAGCCTAGCGGGAGATACATACGAGCAGTACTTC
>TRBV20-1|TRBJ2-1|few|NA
CSARERQWYDNEQFF
TGCAGTGCTAGAGAGCGGCAGTGGTACGACAATGAGCAGTTCTTC
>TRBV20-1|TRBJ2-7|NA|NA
CSARTVRQPPYEQYF
TGCAGTGCTCGAACAGTTCGCCAGCCCCCCTACGAGCAGTACTTC
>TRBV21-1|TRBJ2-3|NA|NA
CASRNGQRLFSQYF
TGTGCCAGCAGGAACGGACAGAGACTTTTTTCGCAGTATTTT
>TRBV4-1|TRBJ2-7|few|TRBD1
CASSPTGTGGIGAYEQYF
TGCGCCAGCAGCCCCACCGGGACAGGGGGAATAGGGGCCTACGAGCAGTACTTC
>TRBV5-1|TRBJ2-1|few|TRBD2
CASSLEVSGLLAGQWFF
TGCGCCAGCAGCTTGGAGGTGTCAGGCTTACTAGCGGGCCAGTGGTTCTTC